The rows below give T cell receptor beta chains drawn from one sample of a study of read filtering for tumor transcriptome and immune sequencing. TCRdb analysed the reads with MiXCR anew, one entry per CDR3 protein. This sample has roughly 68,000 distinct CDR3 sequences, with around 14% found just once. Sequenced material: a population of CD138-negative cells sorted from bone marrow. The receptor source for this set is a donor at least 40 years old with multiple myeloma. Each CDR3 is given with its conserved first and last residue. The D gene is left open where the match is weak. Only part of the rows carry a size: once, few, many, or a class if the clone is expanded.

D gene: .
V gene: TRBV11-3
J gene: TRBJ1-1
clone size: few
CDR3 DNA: TGTGCCAGCAGCTTAGTACGGGCTTCATCCTTCGCTGGTGGTGAAGCTTTCTTT
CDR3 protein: CASSLVRASSFAGGEAFF

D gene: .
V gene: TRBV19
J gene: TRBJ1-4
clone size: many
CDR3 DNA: TGTGCCAGTAGTATCGGGTCCGTGGTTAATGAAAAACTGTTTTTT
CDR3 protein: CASSIGSVVNEKLFF

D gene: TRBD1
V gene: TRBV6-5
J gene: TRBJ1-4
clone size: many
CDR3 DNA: TGTGCCAGCAGGGGGACGGACAGGGGTAATGAAAAACTGTTTTTT
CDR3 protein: CASRGTDRGNEKLFF

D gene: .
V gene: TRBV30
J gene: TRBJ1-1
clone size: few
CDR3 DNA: TGTGCCTGGAGGCCCGGGTTCGCTGAAGCTTTCTTT
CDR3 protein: CAWRPGFAEAFF

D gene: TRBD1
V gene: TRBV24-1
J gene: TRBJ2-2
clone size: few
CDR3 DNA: TGTGCCACCAGTGACCGGCCCGGGACAGGGGGGAGCACCGGGGAGCTGTTTTTT
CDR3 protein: CATSDRPGTGGSTGELFF

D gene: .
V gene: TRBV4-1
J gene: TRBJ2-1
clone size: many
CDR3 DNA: TGCGCCAGCAGCCAAGTGAGATACAATGAGCAGTTCTTC
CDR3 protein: CASSQVRYNEQFF

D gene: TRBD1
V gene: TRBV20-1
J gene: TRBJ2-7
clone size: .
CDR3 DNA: TGCAGTGCTAGGAGACAGGGGCCCAGCTCCTACGAGCAGTACTTC
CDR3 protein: CSARRQGPSSYEQYF

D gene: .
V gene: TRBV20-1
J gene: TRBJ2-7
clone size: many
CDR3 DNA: TGCAGTGCTAGAGATGAGGCGGTACTCTACGAGCAGTACTTC
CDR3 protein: CSARDEAVLYEQYF

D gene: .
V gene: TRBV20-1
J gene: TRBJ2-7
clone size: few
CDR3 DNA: TGCAGAGCTAGAGATGGGGCAAAGTACGAGCAGTACTTC
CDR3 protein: CRARDGAKYEQYF

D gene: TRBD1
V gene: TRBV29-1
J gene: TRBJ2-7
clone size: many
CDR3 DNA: TGCAGCTCAACAGGACAGGGCTACGAGCAGTACTTC
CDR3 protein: CSSTGQGYEQYF

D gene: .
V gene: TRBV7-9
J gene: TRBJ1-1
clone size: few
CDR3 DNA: TGTGCCAGCAGCCCCCGGGACACACGCGATGCTTTCTTT
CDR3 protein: CASSPRDTRDAFF

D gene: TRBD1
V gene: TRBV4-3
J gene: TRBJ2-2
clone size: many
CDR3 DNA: TGCGCCAGCAGCCATTACAGGGGTTCCGGGGAGCTGTTTTTT
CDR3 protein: CASSHYRGSGELFF

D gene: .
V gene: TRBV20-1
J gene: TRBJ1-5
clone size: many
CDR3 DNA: TGCAGTGCTAGAGATTCGGCAGGTAGATATAGCAATCAGCCCCAGCATTTT
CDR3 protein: CSARDSAGRYSNQPQHF

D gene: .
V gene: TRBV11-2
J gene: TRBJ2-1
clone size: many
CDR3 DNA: TGTGCCATCACCCCAACCGAGCGGGCAGGGGGGTACAATGAGCAGTTCTTC
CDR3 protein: CAITPTERAGGYNEQFF

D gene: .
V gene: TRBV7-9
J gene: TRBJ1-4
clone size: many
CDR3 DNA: TGTGCCAGCAGCTTAGCCAGCCTTAATGAAAAACTGTTTTTT
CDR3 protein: CASSLASLNEKLFF

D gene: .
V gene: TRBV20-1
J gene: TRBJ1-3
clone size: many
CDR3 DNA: TGCAGTGCTAGAGTAGCGGGCCCCGACCCCTCTGGAAACACCATATATTTT
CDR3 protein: CSARVAGPDPSGNTIYF

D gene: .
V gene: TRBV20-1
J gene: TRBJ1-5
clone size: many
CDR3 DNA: TGCAGTGCTCCCCCAGGGAATAGCAATCAGCCCCAGCATTTT
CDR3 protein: CSAPPGNSNQPQHF

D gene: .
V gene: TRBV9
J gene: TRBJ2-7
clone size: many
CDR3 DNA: TGTGCCAGCAGCCCACATCGGGACTTCACCCACGAGCAGTACTTC
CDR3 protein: CASSPHRDFTHEQYF

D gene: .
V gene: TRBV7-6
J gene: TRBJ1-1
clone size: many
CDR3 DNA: TGTGCCAGCAGCCATCACACGGACACTGAAGCTTTCTTT
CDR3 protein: CASSHHTDTEAFF

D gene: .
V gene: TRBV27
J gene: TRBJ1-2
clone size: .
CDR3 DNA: TGTGCCAGCAGTCGCCGTGGGGGTTCAGCGTCTAATAACTATGGCTACACCTTC
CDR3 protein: CASSRRGGSASNNYGYTF

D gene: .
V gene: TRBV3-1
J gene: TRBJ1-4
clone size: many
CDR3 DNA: TGTGCCAGCAGCCCCCGCGGAGGGCCTGAAAAACTGTTTTTT
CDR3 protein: CASSPRGGPEKLFF

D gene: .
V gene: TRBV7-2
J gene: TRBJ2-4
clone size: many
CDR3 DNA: TGTGCCAGCAGCCACGGACGAAACATTCAGTACTTC
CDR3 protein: CASSHGRNIQYF

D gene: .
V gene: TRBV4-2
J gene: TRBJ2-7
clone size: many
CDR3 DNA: TGTGCCAGCAGCCAAGCAATCCAGGTGTTCTACGAGCAGTACTTC
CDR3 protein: CASSQAIQVFYEQYF

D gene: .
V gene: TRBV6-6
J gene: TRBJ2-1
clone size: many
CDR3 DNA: TGTGCCAGCAGTTACCTTATCCCCAGTGGGGGCGGGGGTTTTGAGCAGTTCTTC
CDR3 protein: CASSYLIPSGGGGFEQFF

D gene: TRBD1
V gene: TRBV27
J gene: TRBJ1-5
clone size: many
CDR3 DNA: TGTGCCAGCAGTGGTTCGACAGGGTGGGGTCAGCCCCAGCATTTT
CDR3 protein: CASSGSTGWGQPQHF

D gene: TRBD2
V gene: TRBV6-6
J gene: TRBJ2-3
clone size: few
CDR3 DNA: TGTGCCAGCCTTATCCACTTAGGGACGGCGGGGGGCACAGATACGCAGTATTTT
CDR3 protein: CASLIHLGTAGGTDTQYF

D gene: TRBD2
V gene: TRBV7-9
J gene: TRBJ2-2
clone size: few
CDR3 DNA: TGTGCCAGCAGCTTAATCCTAGCGGGAACCGGGGAGCTGTTTTTT
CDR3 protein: CASSLILAGTGELFF

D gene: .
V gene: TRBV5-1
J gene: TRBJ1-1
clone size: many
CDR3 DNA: TGCGCCAGCAGATTGTCCGGGAAAGCTTTCTTT
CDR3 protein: CASRLSGKAFF

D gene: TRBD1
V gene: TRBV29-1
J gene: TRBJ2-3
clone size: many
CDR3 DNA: TGCAGCGTTCGTGGGGACAGGGGATTTACAGATACGCAGTATTTT
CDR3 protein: CSVRGDRGFTDTQYF

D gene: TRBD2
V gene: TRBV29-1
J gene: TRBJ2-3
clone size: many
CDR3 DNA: TGCAGCGTTGGGACTAGCGGGCAGACTAGCACAGATACGCAGTATTTT
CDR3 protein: CSVGTSGQTSTDTQYF

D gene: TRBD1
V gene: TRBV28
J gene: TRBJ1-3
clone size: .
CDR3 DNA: TGTGCCAGCAGTTCGACAGGGGGTAACACCATATATTTT
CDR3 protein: CASSSTGGNTIYF

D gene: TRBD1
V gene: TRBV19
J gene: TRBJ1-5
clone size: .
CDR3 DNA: TGTGCCAGTAAGGACAGGGGAGATCAGCCCCAGCATTTT
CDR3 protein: CASKDRGDQPQHF

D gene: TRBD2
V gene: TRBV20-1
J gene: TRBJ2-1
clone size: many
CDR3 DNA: TGCAGTGCTCCCGGGACTAGCGGATACAATGAGCAGTTCTTC
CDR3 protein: CSAPGTSGYNEQFF

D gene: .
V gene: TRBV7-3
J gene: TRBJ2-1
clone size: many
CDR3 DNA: TGTGCCAGCAGCCGTTTGAGCTCCTACAATGAGCAGTTCTTC
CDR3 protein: CASSRLSSYNEQFF

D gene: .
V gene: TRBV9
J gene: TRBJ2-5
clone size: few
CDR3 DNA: TGTGCCAGCAGCCTTCGGGAAGAGACCCAGTACTTC
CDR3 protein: CASSLREETQYF

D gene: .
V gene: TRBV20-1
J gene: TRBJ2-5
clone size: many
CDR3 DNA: TGCAGTGCTAGGGGTTCTTTAAAGACAGTTGAAGAGACCCAGTACTTC
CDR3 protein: CSARGSLKTVEETQYF

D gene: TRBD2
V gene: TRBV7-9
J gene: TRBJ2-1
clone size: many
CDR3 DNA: TGTGCCAGCAGCTCTCGGGGGTTTGGGGTAGCGGGAGTTCATGAGCAGTTCTTC
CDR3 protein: CASSSRGFGVAGVHEQFF

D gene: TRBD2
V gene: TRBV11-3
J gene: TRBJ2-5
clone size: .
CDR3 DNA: TGTGCCAGCAGCTTAGATCTACCGGGAGGGCAAGAGACCCAGTACTTC
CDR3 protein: CASSLDLPGGQETQYF

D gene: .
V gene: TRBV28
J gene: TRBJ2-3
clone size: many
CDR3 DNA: TGTGCCAGCAGTTTCGGGGGAATGACAGATACGCAGTATTTT
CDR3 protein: CASSFGGMTDTQYF